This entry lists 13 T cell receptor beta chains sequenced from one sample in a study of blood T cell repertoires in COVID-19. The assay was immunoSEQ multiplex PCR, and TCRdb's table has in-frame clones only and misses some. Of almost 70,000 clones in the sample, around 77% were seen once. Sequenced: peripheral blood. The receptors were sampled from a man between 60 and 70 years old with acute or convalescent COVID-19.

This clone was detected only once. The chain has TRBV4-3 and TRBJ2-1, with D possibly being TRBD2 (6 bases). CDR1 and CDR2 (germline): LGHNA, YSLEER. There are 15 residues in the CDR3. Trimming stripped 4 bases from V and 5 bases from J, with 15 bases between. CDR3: CASSPTGLSNNEQFF. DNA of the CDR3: TGCGCCAGCAGCCCAACCGGACTATCTAACAATGAGCAGTTCTTC.

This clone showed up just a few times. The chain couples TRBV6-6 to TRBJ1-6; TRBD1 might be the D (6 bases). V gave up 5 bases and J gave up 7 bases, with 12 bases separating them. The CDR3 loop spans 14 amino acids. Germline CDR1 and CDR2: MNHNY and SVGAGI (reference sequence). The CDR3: CASSTDRQNSPLHF. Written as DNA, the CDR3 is TGTGCCAGCAGTACGGACAGACAAAATTCACCCCTCCACTTT.

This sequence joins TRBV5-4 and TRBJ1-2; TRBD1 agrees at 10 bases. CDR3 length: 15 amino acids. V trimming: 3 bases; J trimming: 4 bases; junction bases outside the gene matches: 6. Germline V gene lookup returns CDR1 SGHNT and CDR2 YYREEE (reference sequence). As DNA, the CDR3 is TGTGCCAGCAGCTCGGGGACAGGGGCCACCTATGGCTACACCTTC. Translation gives CASSSGTGATYGYTF.

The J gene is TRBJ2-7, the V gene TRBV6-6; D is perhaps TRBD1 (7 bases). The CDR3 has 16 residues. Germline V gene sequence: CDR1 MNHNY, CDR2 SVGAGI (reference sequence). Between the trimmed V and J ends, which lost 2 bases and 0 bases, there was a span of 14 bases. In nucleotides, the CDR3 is TGTGCCAGCAGTTACCTGGGCGGGACAGCCTCCTACGAGCAGTACTTC. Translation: CASSYLGGTASYEQYF.

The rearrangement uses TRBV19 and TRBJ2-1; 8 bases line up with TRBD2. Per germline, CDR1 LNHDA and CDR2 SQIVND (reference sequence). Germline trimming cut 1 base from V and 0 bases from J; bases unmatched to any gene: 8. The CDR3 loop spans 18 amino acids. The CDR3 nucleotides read TGTGCCAGTAGTATAGTGGGCGGCGGGGGGAACTCCTACAATGAGCAGTTCTTC. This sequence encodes CASSIVGGGGNSYNEQFF. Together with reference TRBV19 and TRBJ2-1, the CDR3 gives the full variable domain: DGGITQSPKYLFRKEGQNVTLSCEQNLNHDAMYWYRQDPGQGLRLIYYSQIVNDFQKGDIAEGYSVSREKKESFPLTVTSAQKNPTAFYLCASSIVGGGGNSYNEQFFGPGTRLTVL.

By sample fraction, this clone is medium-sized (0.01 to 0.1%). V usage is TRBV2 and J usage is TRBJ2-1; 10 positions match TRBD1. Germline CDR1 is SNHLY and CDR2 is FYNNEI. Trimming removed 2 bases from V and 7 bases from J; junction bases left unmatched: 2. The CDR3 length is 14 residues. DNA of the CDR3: TGTGCCAGCAGTGAACAGGGACAGGGGAATGAGCAGTTCTTC. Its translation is CASSEQGQGNEQFF.

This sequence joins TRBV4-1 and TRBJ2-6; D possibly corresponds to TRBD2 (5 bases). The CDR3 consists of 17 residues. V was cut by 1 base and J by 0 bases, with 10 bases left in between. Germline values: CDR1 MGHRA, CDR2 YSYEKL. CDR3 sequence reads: CASSQVGVTSGANVLTF. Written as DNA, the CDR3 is TGCGCCAGCAGCCAAGTGGGAGTAACCTCTGGGGCCAACGTCCTGACTTTC.

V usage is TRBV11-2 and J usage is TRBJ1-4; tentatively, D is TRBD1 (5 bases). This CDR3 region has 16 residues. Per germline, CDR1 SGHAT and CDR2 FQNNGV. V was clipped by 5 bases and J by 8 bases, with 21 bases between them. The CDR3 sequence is CASSHDWGSRGEKLFF. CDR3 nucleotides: TGTGCCAGCAGCCACGACTGGGGGTCTCGGGGGGAAAAACTGTTTTTT.

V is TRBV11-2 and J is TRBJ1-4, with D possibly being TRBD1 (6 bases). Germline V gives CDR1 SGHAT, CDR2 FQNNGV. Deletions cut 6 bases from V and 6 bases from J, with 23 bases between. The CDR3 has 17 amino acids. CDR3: CASRDRLRQGKDEKLFF. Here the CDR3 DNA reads TGTGCCAGCAGGGACCGCCTACGCCAGGGGAAGGATGAAAAACTGTTTTTT.

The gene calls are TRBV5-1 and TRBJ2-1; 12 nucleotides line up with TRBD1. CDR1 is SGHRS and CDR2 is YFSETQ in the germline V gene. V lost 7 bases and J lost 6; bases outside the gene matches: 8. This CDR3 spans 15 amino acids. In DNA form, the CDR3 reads TGCGCCAGCGAACCGGGACAGGGGGCGCGCAATGAGCAGTTCTTC. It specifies CASEPGQGARNEQFF. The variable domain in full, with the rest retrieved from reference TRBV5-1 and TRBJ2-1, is KAGVTQTPRYLIKTRGQQVTLSCSPISGHRSVSWYQQTPGQGLQFLFEYFSETQRNKGNFPGRFSGRQFSNSRSEMNVSTLELGDSALYLCASEPGQGARNEQFFGPGTRLTVL.

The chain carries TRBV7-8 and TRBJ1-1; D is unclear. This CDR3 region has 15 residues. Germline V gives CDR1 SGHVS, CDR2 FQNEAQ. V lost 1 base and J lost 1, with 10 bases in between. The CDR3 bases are TGTGCCAGCAGCTTAGGCAGTATTAAGAACACTGAAGCTTTCTTT. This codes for CASSLGSIKNTEAFF.

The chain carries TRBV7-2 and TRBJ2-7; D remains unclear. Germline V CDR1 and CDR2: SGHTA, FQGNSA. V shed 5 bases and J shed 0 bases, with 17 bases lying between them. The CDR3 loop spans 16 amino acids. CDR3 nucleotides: TGTGCCAGCAGCGGCGGTGTGGGTACTCCCTCCTACGAGCAGTACTTC. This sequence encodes CASSGGVGTPSYEQYF. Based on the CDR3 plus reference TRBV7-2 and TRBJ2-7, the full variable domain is GAGVSQSPSNKVTEKGKDVELRCDPISGHTALYWYRQSLGQGLEFLIYFQGNSAPDKSGLPSDRFSAERTGGSVSTLTIQRTQQEDSAVYLCASSGGVGTPSYEQYFGPGTRLTVT.

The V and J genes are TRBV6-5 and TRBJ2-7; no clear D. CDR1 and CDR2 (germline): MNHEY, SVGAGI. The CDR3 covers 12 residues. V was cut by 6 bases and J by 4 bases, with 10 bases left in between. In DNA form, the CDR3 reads TGTGCCAGCAGCAACCCAGGTTACGAGCAGTACTTC. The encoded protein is CASSNPGYEQYF.